Below, 27 T cell receptor beta chains from the same sample are listed, as sequenced in a study of CD4+ T cells in melanoma. The repertoire was sequenced with immunoSEQ multiplex PCR; TCRdb's copy has only in-frame clones and lacks some. The sample has roughly 10,000 clones, about 63% seen once; the top ten hold under 20%. Material for sequencing was cells from a culture (not recorded whether cultured in vitro). The receptors stem from a human donor with melanoma.

There are a few counts of this clone. The DNA of the CDR3 is TGTGCCTGGAGTGTCCCCCCGGGACCCCAGCATTTT. This translates into CAWSVPPGPQHF. The chain combines TRBV30 with TRBJ1-5; D is unclear. This CDR3 region has 12 residues. The V end lost 0 bases, the J end lost 10 bases, and 10 bases lay between the germline ends. Germline V gene data show CDR1 as GTSNPN and CDR2 as SVGIG (reference sequence).

This chain links TRBV7-6 with TRBJ2-5, with a weak D call TRBD2 (7 bases). Trimming cost V 2 bases and J 2 bases, with 12 bases left between them. This CDR3 spans 15 amino acids. Germline V lookup: CDR1 SGHVS, CDR2 FNYEAQ. The CDR3 spells CASSLFGGQQETQYF. CDR3 DNA sequence: TGTGCCAGCAGCTTATTCGGGGGGCAGCAAGAGACCCAGTACTTC.

The CDR3 coding sequence is TGTGCCAGCTCCTCCGGGACAGGGGATCACCACTATGGCTACACCTTC. Residues: CASSSGTGDHHYGYTF. The chain employs TRBV18 and TRBJ1-2, with 10 bases aligning to TRBD1. CDR1 KGHSH and CDR2 LQKENI come from the germline V gene. The CDR3 runs to 16 residues. V gave up 6 bases and J gave up 3 bases; unmatched junction bases: 10.

V usage is TRBV19 and J usage is TRBJ1-5; no firm D call. Germline CDR1 and CDR2: LNHDA and SQIVND (reference sequence). The CDR3 has 14 residues. Trimming shortened V by 5 bases and J by 1 base, and 9 bases separated the two germline ends. CDR3 sequence: CASSVQDSNQPQHF. The CDR3 DNA follows: TGTGCCAGTAGTGTCCAGGACAGCAATCAGCCCCAGCATTTT.

This clone was found once. This sequence joins TRBV30 and TRBJ1-6, with D perhaps TRBD1 (6 bases). The CDR3 has 15 residues. The germline V gene has CDR1 GTSNPN and CDR2 SVGIG (reference sequence). V was pared by 3 bases and J by 9 bases, with 18 bases between. CDR3 nucleotides: TGTGCCTGGAGCCTCGGACAGTCGGGCGGTTCACCCCTCCACTTT. It specifies CAWSLGQSGGSPLHF.

V gene TRBV4-2 combines with J gene TRBJ2-4; 7 positions agree with TRBD1. The V and J ends lost 4 bases and 3 bases, in that order; junction bases with no gene match: 3. Germline V CDR1 and CDR2: LGHNA, YNFKEQ. This CDR3 region has 14 residues. Here the CDR3 DNA reads TGTGCCAGCAGCCGAGGGGGCGGCAAAAACATTCAGTACTTC. Protein sequence: CASSRGGGKNIQYF.

V gene TRBV10-3 combines with J gene TRBJ1-3; 7 bases agree with TRBD1. The CDR3 is made up of 15 amino acids. V shed 5 bases and J 4 bases; nucleotides not matched to a gene: 8. Germline V lookup: CDR1 ENHRY, CDR2 SYGVKD. The CDR3 sequence is CAISRQGSGGNTIYF. For the CDR3, the DNA is TGTGCCATCAGTCGACAGGGTTCAGGGGGAAACACCATATATTTT.

The V call is TRBV4-2, the J call TRBJ1-1; no definite D call. Germline V gives CDR1 LGHNA, CDR2 YNFKEQ. V lost 6 bases, J lost 6 bases, and 14 bases lay in between. The CDR3 extends over 13 amino acids. The CDR3 here is CASRSRDAAEAFF. The DNA for the CDR3 is TGTGCCAGCAGATCGAGGGATGCAGCTGAAGCTTTCTTT.

The rearrangement links TRBV6-5 to TRBJ2-5; D may match TRBD1 or TRBD2 (6 bases each). Trimming removed 0 bases from V and 5 bases from J, with 13 bases in between. The CDR3 consists of 15 residues. From germline, CDR1 is MNHEY and CDR2 SVGAGI. The CDR3 DNA reads as TGTGCCAGCAGTTACTCTGGGGGGCGGCTCGAGACCCAGTACTTC. The encoded protein is CASSYSGGRLETQYF.

The chain combines TRBV2 with TRBJ1-3; 9 nucleotides agree with TRBD1. Losses at the gene ends were 6 bases for V and 4 bases for J; bases not matched to a gene: 7. Germline lookup yields CDR1 SNHLY and CDR2 FYNNEI. The length of the CDR3 is 15 residues. In DNA, the CDR3 is TGTGCCAGCAGCGAACAGGGGGCAATAGGAAACACCATATATTTT. Amino acid sequence: CASSEQGAIGNTIYF.

CDR3 amino acids: CASSRGNEQFF. The CDR3 coding sequence is TGTGCCAGTAGTCGTGGCAATGAGCAGTTCTTC. The chain links TRBV19 to TRBJ2-1; the D is unclear. Germline V gives CDR1 LNHDA, CDR2 SQIVND (reference sequence). The CDR3 covers 11 residues. V gave up 5 bases and J gave up 6 bases, with 5 bases separating them.

The CDR3, as DNA: TGTGCCAGCAGCCCCGGGTTGAGCTCTGGAAACACCATATATTTT. It specifies CASSPGLSSGNTIYF. J is TRBJ1-3 and V is TRBV9; D gene ambiguous. V was pared by 4 bases and J by 0 bases, with 11 bases between. The CDR3 length is 15 residues. The germline V gene encodes CDR1 SGDLS and CDR2 YYNGEE.

The chain carries TRBV18 and TRBJ2-7; a weak D match, TRBD1 (5 bases). The V gene lost 3 bases and the J gene lost 5 bases, with 8 bases spanning the gap. Germline CDR1 KGHSH, CDR2 LQKENI. The CDR3 runs 12 residues. The CDR3 bases are TGTGCCAGCTCACCTAGCAGGGACGAGCAGTACTTC. Its translation is CASSPSRDEQYF.

The rearrangement joins TRBV7-3 to TRBJ2-1, with 8 bases identical to TRBD2. Per germline, CDR1 SGHTA and CDR2 FQGTGA. V was pared by 6 bases and J by 1 base, with 2 bases of the junction left unmatched. CDR3 length: 14 residues. The CDR3 sequence: CASRPGGSYNEQFF. CDR3 bases: TGTGCCAGCAGACCGGGGGGGTCCTACAATGAGCAGTTCTTC.

This clone was counted only a few times. The rearrangement joins TRBV7-9 to TRBJ1-1; D is ambiguous. Deletions cut 1 base from V and 1 base from J, with 10 bases between. The CDR3 spans 15 residues. Germline V gene data show CDR1 as SEHNR and CDR2 as FQNEAQ (reference sequence). In DNA, the CDR3 is TGTGCCAGCAGCTTAGGACTAGGGAGGAACACTGAAGCTTTCTTT. As protein: CASSLGLGRNTEAFF. Supplemented by reference TRBV7-9 and TRBJ1-1, the full variable domain reads DTGVSQNPRHKITKRGQNVTFRCDPISEHNRLYWYRQTLGQGPEFLTYFQNEAQLEKSRLLSDRFSAERPKGSFSTLEIQRTEQGDSAMYLCASSLGLGRNTEAFFGQGTRLTVV.

This CDR3 is CASSPRDSRSTDTQYF. Here the CDR3 DNA reads TGTGCCAGCAGCCCCCGGGACTCTCGGTCGACAGATACGCAGTATTTT. The V gene is TRBV7-8, the J gene TRBJ2-3, with TRBD2 as a possible D gene (6 bases). V gave up 5 bases and J gave up 3 bases, with 18 bases separating them. The CDR3 runs 16 residues. CDR1 SGHVS and CDR2 FQNEAQ come from the germline V gene.

The V gene is TRBV7-9, the J gene TRBJ2-7; D ambiguous. The CDR3 contains 10 residues. The V gene's germline CDR1 is SEHNR and CDR2 FQNEAQ (reference sequence). V dropped 3 bases and J dropped 6 bases, with 3 bases sitting between them. DNA of the CDR3: TGTGCCAGCAGCTTCGGCGAGCAGTACTTC. Amino acid sequence: CASSFGEQYF.

The chain joins TRBV11-2 to TRBJ2-2, with D tentatively TRBD2 (6 bases). This CDR3 spans 15 amino acids. Trimming pared 5 bases from V and 3 bases from J, leaving 13 bases between. Germline V CDR1 and CDR2: SGHAT, FQNNGV. CDR3 sequence reads: CASSEGTYYTGELFF. In DNA form, the CDR3 reads TGTGCCAGCAGCGAAGGGACTTATTACACCGGGGAGCTGTTTTTT.

The chain couples TRBV7-9 to TRBJ1-2, with a possible D match to TRBD1 (5 bases). CDR1 is SEHNR and CDR2 is FQNEAQ in the germline V gene (reference sequence). This CDR3 has 15 residues. Trimming took off 5 bases at V and 6 bases at J, with 19 bases between the two ends. The CDR3 region is CASSPGVTAVDGYTF. The CDR3, as DNA: TGTGCCAGCAGCCCTGGGGTGACAGCGGTTGATGGCTACACCTTC.

This chain connects TRBV6-1 to TRBJ1-3, with 7 bases aligning to TRBD1. The ends lost 6 bases at V and 0 bases at J; junction bases unmatched: 5. The V gene's germline CDR1 is MNHNS and CDR2 SASEGT. This CDR3 has 15 residues. The CDR3 DNA reads TGTGCCAGCAGCAGACAGGGCCGCTCTGGAAACACCATATATTTT. Its translation is CASSRQGRSGNTIYF.

The chain employs TRBV9 and TRBJ2-1, with TRBD2 as a possible D gene (6 bases). Per the germline V gene, CDR1 is SGDLS and CDR2 is YYNGEE. The CDR3 is 15 amino acids. The germline V and J ends were trimmed by 2 bases and 2 bases, with 11 bases remaining between them. In nucleotides, the CDR3 is TGTGCCAGCAGCGTTAGCGGAAATCCCTACAATGAGCAGTTCTTC. It specifies CASSVSGNPYNEQFF.

The V and J genes are TRBV2 and TRBJ1-5; D is unclear. V lost 1 base, J lost 5 bases, and 6 bases lay in between. Germline loops: CDR1 SNHLY, CDR2 FYNNEI. There are 13 residues in the CDR3. The CDR3 region is CASSEDSHQPQHF. The CDR3 DNA follows: TGTGCCAGCAGTGAAGACAGTCATCAGCCCCAGCATTTT. Looking up the rest from reference TRBV2 and TRBJ1-5 gives the full variable domain: EPEVTQTPSHQVTQMGQEVILRCVPISNHLYFYWYRQILGQKVEFLVSFYNNEISEKSEIFDDQFSVERPDGSNFTLKIRSTKLEDSAMYFCASSEDSHQPQHFGDGTRLSIL.

This clone was found once. V is TRBV5-1 and J is TRBJ2-1; 11 bases align to TRBD2. The germline V gene encodes CDR1 SGHRS and CDR2 YFSETQ. The CDR3 sequence is 15 residues long. V was clipped by 7 bases and J by 4 bases; unmatched bases: 7. In nucleotides, the CDR3 is TGCGCCAGCCGCTATAGCGGGGGGGAGTACAATGAGCAGTTCTTC. Translation: CASRYSGGEYNEQFF. Variable domain in full (rest from reference TRBV5-1 and TRBJ2-1): KAGVTQTPRYLIKTRGQQVTLSCSPISGHRSVSWYQQTPGQGLQFLFEYFSETQRNKGNFPGRFSGRQFSNSRSEMNVSTLELGDSALYLCASRYSGGEYNEQFFGPGTRLTVL.

This clone is a singleton in its sample. This chain joins TRBV9 and TRBJ2-2; D may be TRBD1 (6 bases). V gave up 4 bases and J gave up 3 bases, with 13 bases separating them. The length of the CDR3 is 15 residues. Germline CDR1 reads SGDLS; CDR2 reads YYNGEE. CDR3 loop: CASSPLTGYTGELFF. In nucleotides, the CDR3 is TGTGCCAGCAGCCCCCTCACAGGGTACACCGGGGAGCTGTTTTTT.

The J gene is TRBJ2-5, the V gene TRBV7-9, with no clear D. CDR1 and CDR2 (germline): SEHNR, FQNEAQ (reference sequence). V was shortened by 4 bases and J by 5 bases, with 17 bases between the two germline ends. There are 15 residues in the CDR3. The CDR3: CASSSVKARLETQYF. Written as DNA, the CDR3 is TGTGCCAGCAGCTCAGTGAAGGCGCGGTTGGAGACCCAGTACTTC.

This clone was observed once. The V gene is TRBV10-3, the J gene TRBJ1-4; 8 bases align to TRBD1. In germline, CDR1 is ENHRY, CDR2 SYGVKD. Trimming removed 6 bases from V and 4 bases from J; junction bases left unmatched: 4. CDR3 length: 14 amino acids. CDR3 nucleotides: TGTGCCATCAGCGGGACAGGTGATAATGAAAAACTGTTTTTT. Amino acid sequence: CAISGTGDNEKLFF.

The chain couples TRBV6-1 to TRBJ2-2, with D possibly TRBD1 on 5 matching bases. V was clipped by 3 bases and J by 5 bases, with 19 bases between them. The CDR3 extends over 17 amino acids. From germline, CDR1 is MNHNS and CDR2 SASEGT. CDR3 residues: CASSEAYQGARTGELFF. The CDR3, as DNA: TGTGCCAGCAGTGAGGCGTATCAAGGGGCACGGACCGGGGAGCTGTTTTTT.